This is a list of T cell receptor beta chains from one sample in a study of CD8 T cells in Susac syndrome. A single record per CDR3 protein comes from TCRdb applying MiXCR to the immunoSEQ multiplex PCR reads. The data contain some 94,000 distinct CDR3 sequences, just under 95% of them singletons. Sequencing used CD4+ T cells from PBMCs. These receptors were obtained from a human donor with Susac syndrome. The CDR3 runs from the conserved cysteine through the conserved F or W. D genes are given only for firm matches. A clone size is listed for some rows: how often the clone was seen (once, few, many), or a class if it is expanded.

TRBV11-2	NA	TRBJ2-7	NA	CASSLSGGHEQYF	TGTGCCAGCAGTCTTTCCGGGGGACACGAGCAGTACTTC
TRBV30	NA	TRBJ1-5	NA	CAWSPDSDQPQLF	TGTGCCTGGAGCCCGGACAGTGATCAGCCCCAGCTTTTT
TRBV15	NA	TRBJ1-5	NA	CATSRDHLAQHF	TGTGCCACCAGCAGAGATCACCTGGCCCAGCATTTT
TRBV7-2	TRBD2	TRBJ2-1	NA	CASSRAGGEQFF	TGTGCCAGCAGTCGAGCGGGGGGGGAGCAGTTCTTC
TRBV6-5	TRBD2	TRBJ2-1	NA	CATRGGSYNEQFF	TGTGCCACCCGGGGGGGCTCCTACAATGAGCAGTTCTTC
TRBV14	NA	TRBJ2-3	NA	CASSPLPSTGSRDTQYF	TGTGCCAGCAGCCCTCTCCCTTCGACAGGTTCAAGGGATACGCAGTATTTT
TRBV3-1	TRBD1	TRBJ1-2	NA	CASSDDRVAYGYTF	TGTGCCAGCAGCGACGACAGGGTGGCCTATGGCTACACCTTC
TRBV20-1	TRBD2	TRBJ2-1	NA	CSVTNPGGNYNEQFF	TGCAGTGTTACAAACCCCGGGGGGAACTACAATGAGCAGTTCTTC
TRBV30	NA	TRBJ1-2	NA	CAWSPGSQHGYTF	TGTGCCTGGAGTCCAGGGAGTCAACATGGCTACACCTTC
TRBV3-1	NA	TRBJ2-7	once	CASSHSDYEQYF	TGTGCCAGCAGCCATTCGGACTACGAGCAGTACTTC
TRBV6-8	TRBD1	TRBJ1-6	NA	CASSAPGQASSYNSPLHF	TGTGCCAGCAGTGCCCCGGGACAGGCGAGCTCCTATAATTCACCCCTCCACTTT
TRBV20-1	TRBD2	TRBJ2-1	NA	CSASLVAGPPNEQFF	TGCAGTGCTAGCCTCGTAGCGGGGCCCCCCAATGAGCAGTTCTTC
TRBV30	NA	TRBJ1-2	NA	CAWSWGRGYGYTF	TGTGCCTGGAGTTGGGGGCGAGGTTACGGCTACACCTTC
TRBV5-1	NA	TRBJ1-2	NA	CASSLDSDYGYTF	TGCGCCAGCAGCCTCGACAGCGACTATGGCTACACCTTC
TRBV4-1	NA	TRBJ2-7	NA	CASSQVGQYEQYF	TGCGCCAGCAGCCAAGTGGGGCAATACGAGCAGTACTTC
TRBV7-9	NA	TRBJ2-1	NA	CASREVGGGSEQFF	TGTGCCAGCAGGGAAGTAGGGGGGGGGAGTGAGCAGTTCTTC
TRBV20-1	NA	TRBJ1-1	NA	CSARPYRVETEAFF	TGCAGTGCTAGACCGTACAGGGTGGAGACTGAAGCTTTCTTT
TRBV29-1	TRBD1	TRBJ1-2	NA	CSVEDPARGNYGYTF	TGCAGCGTTGAAGATCCGGCCAGGGGGAACTATGGCTACACCTTC
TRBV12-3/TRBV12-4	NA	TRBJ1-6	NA	CASSLNRVNSPLHF	TGTGCCAGCAGTTTAAACAGAGTTAATTCACCCCTCCACTTT
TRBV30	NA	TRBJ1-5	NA	CAWSKGEDQPQHF	TGTGCCTGGAGTAAGGGGGAGGATCAGCCCCAGCATTTT
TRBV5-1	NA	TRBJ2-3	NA	CASRHRTARATDTQYF	TGCGCCAGCAGACACCGGACAGCTAGGGCCACAGATACGCAGTATTTT
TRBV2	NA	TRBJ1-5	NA	CASSEPLSNQPQHF	TGTGCCAGCAGTGAACCCCTCAGCAATCAGCCCCAGCATTTT
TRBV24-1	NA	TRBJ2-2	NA	CATSATTGNTGELFF	TGTGCCACCAGTGCCACCACAGGGAACACCGGGGAGCTGTTTTTT
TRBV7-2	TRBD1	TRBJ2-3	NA	CASSPQGVVADTQYF	TGTGCCAGCAGCCCTCAGGGGGTAGTCGCAGATACGCAGTATTTT
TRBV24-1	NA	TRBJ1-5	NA	CATSDLGVWSNQPQHF	TGTGCCACCAGTGATTTGGGGGTATGGAGCAATCAGCCCCAGCATTTT
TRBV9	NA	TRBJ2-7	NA	CASSVGGGPYEQYF	TGTGCCAGCAGCGTTGGTGGTGGGCCCTACGAGCAGTACTTC
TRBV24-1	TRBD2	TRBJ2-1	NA	CATMGTSGETYNEQFF	TGTGCCACCATGGGTACTAGCGGGGAAACCTACAATGAGCAGTTCTTC
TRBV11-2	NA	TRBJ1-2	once	CASSRSNYGYTF	TGTGCCAGCAGCAGATCTAACTATGGCTACACCTTC
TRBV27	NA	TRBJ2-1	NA	CASSLFATYNEQFF	TGTGCCAGCAGTTTATTTGCGACCTACAATGAGCAGTTCTTC
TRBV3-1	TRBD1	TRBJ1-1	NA	CASSRGQGAKFSEAFF	TGTGCCAGCAGCCGCGGACAGGGGGCGAAATTTTCTGAAGCTTTCTTT
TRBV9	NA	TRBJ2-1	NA	CASSASWHEQFF	TGTGCCAGCAGCGCCTCGTGGCATGAGCAGTTCTTC
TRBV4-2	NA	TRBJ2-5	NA	CASSHKDPTGETQYF	TGTGCCAGCAGCCACAAAGACCCCACGGGTGAGACCCAGTACTTC
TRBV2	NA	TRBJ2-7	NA	CASIWQGYEQYF	TGTGCCAGCATCTGGCAGGGCTACGAGCAGTACTTC
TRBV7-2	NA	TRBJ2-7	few	CASSSDNLYEQYF	TGTGCCAGCAGCTCGGACAACCTCTACGAGCAGTACTTC
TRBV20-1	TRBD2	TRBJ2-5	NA	CSASSGAGGLLETQYF	TGCAGTGCTAGCTCAGGAGCGGGGGGGCTTTTGGAGACCCAGTACTTC
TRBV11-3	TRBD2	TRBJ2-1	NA	CASSQTSRHEQFF	TGTGCCAGCAGCCAGACTAGCCGGCATGAGCAGTTCTTC
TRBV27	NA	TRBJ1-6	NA	CASREGTRDSPLHF	TGTGCCAGCAGGGAAGGAACGCGGGATTCACCCCTCCACTTT
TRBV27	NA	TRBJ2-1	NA	CASSFVPVASSYNEQFF	TGTGCCAGCAGTTTCGTTCCGGTGGCTAGCTCCTACAATGAGCAGTTCTTC
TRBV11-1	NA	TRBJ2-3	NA	CASSLTSPSGTDTQYF	TGTGCCAGCAGCCTGACTTCTCCCAGTGGCACAGATACGCAGTATTTT
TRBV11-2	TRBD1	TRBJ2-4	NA	CASSQPQTGTGIQYF	TGTGCCAGCAGCCAACCCCAGACAGGGACGGGCATTCAGTACTTC
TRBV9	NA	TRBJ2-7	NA	CASGALGEQYF	TGTGCCAGCGGGGCCCTGGGCGAGCAGTACTTC
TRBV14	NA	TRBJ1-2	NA	CASSQDFTPRAGYGYTF	TGTGCCAGCAGCCAAGATTTTACCCCCCGAGCGGGCTATGGCTACACCTTC
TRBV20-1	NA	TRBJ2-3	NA	CSASPRTSVADTQYF	TGCAGTGCCAGTCCCAGGACTTCCGTGGCGGATACGCAGTATTTT
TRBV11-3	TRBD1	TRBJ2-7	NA	CASSLGDRNEQYF	TGTGCCAGCAGCTTAGGGGACAGGAACGAGCAGTACTTC
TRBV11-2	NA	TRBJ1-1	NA	CASSPWTEETEAFF	TGTGCCAGCAGCCCCTGGACGGAGGAAACTGAAGCTTTCTTT
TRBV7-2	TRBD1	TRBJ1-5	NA	CASSSGQGRNQPQHF	TGTGCCAGCAGCTCAGGACAGGGACGAAATCAGCCCCAGCATTTT
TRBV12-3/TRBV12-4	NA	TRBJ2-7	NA	CASSLPASYEQYF	TGTGCCAGCAGCCTCCCTGCCTCCTACGAGCAGTACTTC
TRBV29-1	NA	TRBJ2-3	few	CSGATTVSDTQYF	TGCAGCGGTGCGACCACGGTATCAGATACGCAGTATTTT
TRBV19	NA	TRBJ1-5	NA	CASSIAANQPQHF	TGTGCCAGTAGTATTGCAGCAAATCAGCCCCAGCATTTT
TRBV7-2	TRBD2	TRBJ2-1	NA	CASAWGGTRNEQFF	TGTGCCAGCGCTTGGGGAGGGACGAGGAATGAGCAGTTCTTC
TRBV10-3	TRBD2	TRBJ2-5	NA	CAISDPIAGKETQYF	TGTGCCATCAGTGATCCGATAGCGGGGAAAGAGACCCAGTACTTC
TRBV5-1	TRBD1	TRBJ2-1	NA	CASSLTGGFYNEQFF	TGCGCCAGCAGCTTGACAGGGGGTTTCTACAATGAGCAGTTCTTC
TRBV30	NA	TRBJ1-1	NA	CALTGDRRAFF	TGTGCCTTGACCGGGGATCGTAGGGCTTTCTTT
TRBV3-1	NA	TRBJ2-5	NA	CASSQDPGPMGGTQYF	TGTGCCAGCAGCCAAGATCCCGGGCCCATGGGGGGGACCCAGTACTTC
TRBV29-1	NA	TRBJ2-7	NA	CSVTATTYEQYF	TGCAGCGTTACAGCCACCACCTACGAGCAGTACTTC
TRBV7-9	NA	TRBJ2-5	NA	CASSTDSLQETQYF	TGTGCCAGCAGCACGGACAGCCTCCAAGAGACCCAGTACTTC
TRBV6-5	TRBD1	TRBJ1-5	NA	CASSSFSQGARSNQPQHF	TGTGCCAGCAGTTCTTTTAGCCAGGGGGCTAGAAGCAATCAGCCCCAGCATTTT